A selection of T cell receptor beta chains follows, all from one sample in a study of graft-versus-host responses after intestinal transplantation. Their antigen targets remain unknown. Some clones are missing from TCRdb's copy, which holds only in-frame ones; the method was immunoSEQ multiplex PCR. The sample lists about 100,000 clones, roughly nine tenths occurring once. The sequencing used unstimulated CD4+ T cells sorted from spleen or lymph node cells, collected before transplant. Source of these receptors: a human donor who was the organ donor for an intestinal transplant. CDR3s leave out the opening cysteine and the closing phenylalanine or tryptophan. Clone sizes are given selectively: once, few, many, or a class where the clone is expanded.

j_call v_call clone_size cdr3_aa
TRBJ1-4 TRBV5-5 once ASSFGDSRNEKLF
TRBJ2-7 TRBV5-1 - ASSTQWGSRGYEQY
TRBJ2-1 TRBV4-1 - ASSQEGVRGRENEQF
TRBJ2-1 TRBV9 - ASSVAIGQVYNEQF
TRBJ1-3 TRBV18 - ASSPSGGTSGNTIY
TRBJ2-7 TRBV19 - ASSIAMHYEQY
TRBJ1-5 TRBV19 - ASKLRGDQPQH
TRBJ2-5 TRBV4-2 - ASSQVRGQETQY
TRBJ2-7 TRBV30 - AWSVFRGGAAYEQY
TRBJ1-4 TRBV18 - ASSPGDRDKKLF
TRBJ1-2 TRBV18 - ASSPGTAYGYT
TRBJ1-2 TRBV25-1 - ASSDFGGLTYGYT
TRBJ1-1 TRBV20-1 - STGGLTEAF
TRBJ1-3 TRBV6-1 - ASSVLQGTAGNTIY
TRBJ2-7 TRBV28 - ASSPRTSGFSYEQY
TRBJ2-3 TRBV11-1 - ASSLSFGVGITDTQY
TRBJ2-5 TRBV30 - AWRPGASVTQY
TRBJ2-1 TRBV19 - ASSIEAGTYNEQF
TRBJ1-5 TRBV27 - ASSLQGFNQPQH
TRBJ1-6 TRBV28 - ASSLQYSPLH
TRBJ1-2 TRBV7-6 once ASSLGGNYGYT
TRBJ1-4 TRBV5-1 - ASSRQGAGSTNEKLF
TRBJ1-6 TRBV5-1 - ASSLEGSRSPLH
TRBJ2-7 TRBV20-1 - SAAREEQY
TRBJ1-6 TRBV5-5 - ASSFRGTFDSPLH
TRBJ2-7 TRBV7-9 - ASSSPGAAGAYEQY
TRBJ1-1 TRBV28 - ASSWTGENTEAF
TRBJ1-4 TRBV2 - ASSEGDRVNPNEKLF
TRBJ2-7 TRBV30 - AWSVITGGPSYEQY
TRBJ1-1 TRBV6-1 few ASSPRQSGHEAF
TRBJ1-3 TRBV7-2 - ASSPVVTGGNTIY
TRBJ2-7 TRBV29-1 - SVSVAYEQY
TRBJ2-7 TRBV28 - ASSLTPYEQY
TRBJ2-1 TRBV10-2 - ASMGREQF
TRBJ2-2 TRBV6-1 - ASSSRGVLSGELF
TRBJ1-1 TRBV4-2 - ASSQPDRYTEAF
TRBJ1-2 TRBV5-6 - ASSLGTVPYSGYT
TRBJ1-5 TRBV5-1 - ASSLRGAAEPQH
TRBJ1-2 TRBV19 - ASSYGIWDYGYT
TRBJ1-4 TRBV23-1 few ASRGQGREKLF
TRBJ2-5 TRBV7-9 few ASGRVIETQY
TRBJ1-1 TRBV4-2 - ASSQESREAF
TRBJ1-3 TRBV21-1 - ASSSLVLQHARNTIY
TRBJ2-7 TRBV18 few ASSPAGGPYEQY
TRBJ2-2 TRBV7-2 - ASSFQGGGELF
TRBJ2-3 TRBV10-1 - ASSRGPDTQY
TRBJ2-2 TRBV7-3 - ASSLSGGGGELF
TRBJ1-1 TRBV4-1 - ASSQVVKGSISLNTEAF
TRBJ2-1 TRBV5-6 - ASSLGTGKVYNEQF